This T cell receptor beta chain was profiled in a study of beta chain features in type 1 diabetes. CD4+ cells of the naive, central memory, regulatory and stem cell-like memory types were sorted via CD45RO/CCR7/CD25/CD127/CD95/CD27. All of the isolated RNA was reverse transcribed, so expressed TCRB transcripts were sequenced. The method was immunoSEQ multiplex PCR; TCRdb's version includes in-frame clones alone and lacks a portion of them. This table holds 640,000 or so clones, around an eighth found once. Study-wide findings and caveats: Type 1 diabetes patients had VDJ junctions that carried fewer insertions and more deletions. TCRB CDR3s from Type 1 diabetes patients were moderately but significantly shorter in all four CD4+ subsets.

This CDR3 has 15 amino acids. Trimming cost V 4 bases and J 4 bases, with 17 bases left between them. Germline assignment: CDR1 MGHDK and CDR2 SYGVNS. Worth noting for this clone: Its antigen is currently unknown.

The sequenced sample was naive CD4+ T cells from blood. The receptor was derived from a man younger than 30 with type 1 diabetes. The genes are TRBV25-1 and TRBJ2-7; D possibly uses TRBD1 or TRBD2 (5 bases each). CDR3 nucleotides: TGTGCCAGCAGTGCTCGTGAGGGGTGGAGGTACGAGCAGTACTTC. Its translation is CASSAREGWRYEQYF.